This TCR beta chain was sequenced during a study of blood T cell repertoires in COVID-19. As for the study in general: Spain, Italy and the United States supplied samples that represented acute and convalescent COVID-19.

Per the original methods: Using reference gene primer amplification, nucleated cell counts were estimated. Sequenced by immunoSEQ multiplex PCR; TCRdb stores in-frame clones only, minus some. D and trimming were read from the DNA, whereas the V and J calls and clone size are those reported in that table. The repertoire includes 300,000 to 500,000 clones, nearly 90% of them detected once, and around 2.1% sits in the top ten. This CDR3 is built from 18 residues. V shed 1 base and J 9 bases; nucleotides not matched to a gene: 14. Germline values: CDR1 MNHEY, CDR2 SMNVEV (reference sequence). The receptor was isolated from a woman aged 35 to 49 with acute COVID-19. This chain uses TRBV27 with TRBJ1-6; 8 nucleotides line up with TRBD1. Sequencing was carried out using PBMCs or T cells enriched from blood (not recorded which). CDR3 sequence reads: CASSLYSRGGRGLSPLHF. CDR3 coding DNA: TGTGCCAGCAGTTTATATAGCCGGGGAGGCAGGGGGCTTTCACCCCTCCACTTT.